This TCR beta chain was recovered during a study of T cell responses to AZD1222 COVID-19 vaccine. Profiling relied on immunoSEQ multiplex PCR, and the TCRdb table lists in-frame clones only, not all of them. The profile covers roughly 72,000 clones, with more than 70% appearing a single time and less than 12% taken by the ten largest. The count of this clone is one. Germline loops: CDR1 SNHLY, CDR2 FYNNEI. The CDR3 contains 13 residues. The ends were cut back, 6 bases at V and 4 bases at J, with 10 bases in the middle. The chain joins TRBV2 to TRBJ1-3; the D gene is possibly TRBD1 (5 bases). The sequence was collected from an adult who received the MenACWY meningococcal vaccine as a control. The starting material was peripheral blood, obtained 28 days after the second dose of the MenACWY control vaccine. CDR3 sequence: CASRGTGGNTIYF. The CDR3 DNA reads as TGTGCCAGCAGGGGGACTGGAGGAAACACCATATATTTT.